This T cell receptor beta chain was documented in a study of CD8+ T cells in alopecia areata. General observations from the study: Resident alphabeta T cells of normal skin are also sequenced in scalp samples. In lesional scalp, particularly from alopecia totalis/universalis, clonality was higher than in normal scalp. Patients shared TCRs less clearly than mice did, possibly for HLA-related reasons.

Using a FACSAria, the CD4+ and CD8+ T cells were sorted from the PBMCs. Extracted RNA was reverse transcribed, and the resulting cDNA served as sequencing template. Data came from immunoSEQ multiplex PCR; TCRdb stores just in-frame clones and leaves some out. Found here are roughly 150,000 clones, 55% of them singletons; the top ten hold 4.5% to 5%. With respect to this clone: Its specificity is not known.

Germline V CDR1 and CDR2: MGHRA, YSYEKL. V lost 1 base to trimming and J lost 0 bases; unmatched junction nucleotides: 3. The CDR3 totals 16 residues. The chain carries TRBV4-1 and TRBJ1-2; 9 bases align to TRBD1. This TCR derives from a human donor in good health. Sequencing input: CD4+ T cells sorted from blood. CDR3 bases: TGCGCCAGCAGCCAAGGACAGGGGGGGGCTAACTATGGCTACACCTTC. This sequence encodes CASSQGQGGANYGYTF.